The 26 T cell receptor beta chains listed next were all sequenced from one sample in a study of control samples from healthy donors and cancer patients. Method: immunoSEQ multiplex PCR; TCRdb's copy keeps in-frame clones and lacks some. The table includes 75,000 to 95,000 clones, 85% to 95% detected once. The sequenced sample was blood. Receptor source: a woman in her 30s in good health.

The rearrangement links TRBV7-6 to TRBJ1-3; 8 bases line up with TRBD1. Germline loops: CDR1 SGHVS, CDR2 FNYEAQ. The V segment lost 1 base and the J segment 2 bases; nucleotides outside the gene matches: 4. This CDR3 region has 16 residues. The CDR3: CASSLGRQGPGNTIYF. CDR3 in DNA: TGTGCCAGCAGCTTAGGTAGACAGGGGCCTGGAAACACCATATATTTT.

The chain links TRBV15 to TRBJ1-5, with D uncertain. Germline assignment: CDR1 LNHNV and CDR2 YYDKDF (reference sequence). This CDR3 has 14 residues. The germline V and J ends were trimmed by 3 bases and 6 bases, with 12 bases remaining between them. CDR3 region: CATSSGVSSQPQHF. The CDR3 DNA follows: TGTGCCACCAGCAGCGGGGTGTCGAGTCAGCCCCAGCATTTT.

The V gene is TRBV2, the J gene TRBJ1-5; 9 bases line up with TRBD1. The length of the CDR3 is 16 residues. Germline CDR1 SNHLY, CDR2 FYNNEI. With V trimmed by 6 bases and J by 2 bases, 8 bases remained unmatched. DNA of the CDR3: TGTGCCAGCAGGGGGGGACAGGGTGTTGGCAATCAGCCCCAGCATTTT. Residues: CASRGGQGVGNQPQHF.

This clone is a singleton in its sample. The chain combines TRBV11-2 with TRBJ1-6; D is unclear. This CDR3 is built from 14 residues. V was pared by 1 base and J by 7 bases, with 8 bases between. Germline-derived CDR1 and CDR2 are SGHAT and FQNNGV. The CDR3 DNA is TGTGCCAGCAGCTTAGCTGGGGTAAATTCACCCCTCCACTTT. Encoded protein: CASSLAGVNSPLHF.

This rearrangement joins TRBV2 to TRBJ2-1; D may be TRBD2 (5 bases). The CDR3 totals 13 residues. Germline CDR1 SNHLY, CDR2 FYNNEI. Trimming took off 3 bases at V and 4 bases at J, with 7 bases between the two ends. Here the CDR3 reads CASSDEGYNEQFF. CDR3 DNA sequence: TGTGCCAGCAGTGATGAGGGATACAATGAGCAGTTCTTC.

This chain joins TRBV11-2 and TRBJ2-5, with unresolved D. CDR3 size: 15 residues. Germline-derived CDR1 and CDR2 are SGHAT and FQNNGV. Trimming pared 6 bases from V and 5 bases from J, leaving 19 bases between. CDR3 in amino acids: CASRSIGAGGETQYF. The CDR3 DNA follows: TGTGCCAGCAGATCGATAGGCGCCGGTGGGGAGACCCAGTACTTC. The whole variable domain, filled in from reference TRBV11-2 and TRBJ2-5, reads EAGVAQSPRYKIIEKRQSVAFWCNPISGHATLYWYQQILGQGPKLLIQFQNNGVVDDSQLPKDRFSAERLKGVDSTLKIQPAKLEDSAVYLCASRSIGAGGETQYFGPGTRLLVL.

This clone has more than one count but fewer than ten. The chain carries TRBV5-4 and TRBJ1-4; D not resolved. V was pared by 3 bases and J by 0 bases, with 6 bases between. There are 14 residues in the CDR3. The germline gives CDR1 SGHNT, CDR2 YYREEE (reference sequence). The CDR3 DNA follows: TGTGCCAGCAGCTCAAAGGCAACTAATGAAAAACTGTTTTTT. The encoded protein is CASSSKATNEKLFF. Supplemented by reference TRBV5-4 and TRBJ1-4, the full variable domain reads ETGVTQSPTHLIKTRGQQVTLRCSSQSGHNTVSWYQQALGQGPQFIFQYYREEENGRGNFPPRFSGLQFPNYSSELNVNALELDDSALYLCASSSKATNEKLFFGSGTQLSVL.

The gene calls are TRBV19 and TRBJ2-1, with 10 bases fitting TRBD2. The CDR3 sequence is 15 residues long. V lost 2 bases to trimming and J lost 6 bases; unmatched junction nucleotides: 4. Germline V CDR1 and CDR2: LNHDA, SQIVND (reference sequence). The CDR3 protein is CASSIPSGGGNEQFF. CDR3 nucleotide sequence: TGTGCCAGTAGTATACCTAGCGGGGGAGGCAATGAGCAGTTCTTC.

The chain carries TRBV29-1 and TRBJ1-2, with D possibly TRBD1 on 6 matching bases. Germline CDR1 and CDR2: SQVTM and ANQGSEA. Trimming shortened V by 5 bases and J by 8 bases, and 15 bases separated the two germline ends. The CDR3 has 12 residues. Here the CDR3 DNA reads TGCAGCGTTTCTACTACAGGGCACGGCTACACCTTC. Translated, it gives CSVSTTGHGYTF.

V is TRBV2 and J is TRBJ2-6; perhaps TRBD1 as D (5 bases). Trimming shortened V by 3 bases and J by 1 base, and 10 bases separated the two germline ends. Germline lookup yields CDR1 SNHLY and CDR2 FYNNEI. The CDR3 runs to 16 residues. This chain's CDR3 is CASSERQPSGANVLTF. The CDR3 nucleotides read TGTGCCAGCAGTGAGAGACAGCCGTCTGGGGCCAACGTCCTGACTTTC.

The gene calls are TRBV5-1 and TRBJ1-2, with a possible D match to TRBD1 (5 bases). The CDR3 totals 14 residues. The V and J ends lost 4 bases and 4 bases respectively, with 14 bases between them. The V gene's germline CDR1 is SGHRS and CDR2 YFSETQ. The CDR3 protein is CASSQQVVGYGYTF. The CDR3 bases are TGCGCCAGCAGCCAACAGGTCGTAGGCTATGGCTACACCTTC.

The DNA for the CDR3 is TGTGCCAGCAGTTACATTTTCTCAGCTGAAGCTTTCTTT. This translates into CASSYIFSAEAFF. The chain links TRBV6-6 to TRBJ1-1; D is uncertain. The V end lost 2 bases, the J end lost 6 bases, and 10 bases lay between the germline ends. Germline V gene sequence: CDR1 MNHNY, CDR2 SVGAGI (reference sequence). The CDR3 covers 13 residues.

CDR3 region: CASSQGLNEAFF. The CDR3 bases are TGTGCCAGCAGTCAGGGCCTTAATGAAGCTTTCTTT. The chain links TRBV28 to TRBJ1-1; the D gene is possibly TRBD1 (5 bases). Germline CDR1 reads MDHEN; CDR2 reads SYDVKM. The CDR3 spans 12 residues. V was shortened by 5 bases and J by 7 bases, with 11 bases between the two germline ends.

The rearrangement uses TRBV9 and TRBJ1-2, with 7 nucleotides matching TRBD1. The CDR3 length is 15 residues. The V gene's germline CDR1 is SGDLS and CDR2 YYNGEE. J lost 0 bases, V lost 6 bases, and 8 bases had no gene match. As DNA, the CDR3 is TGTGCCAGCAATAGGAGGGGACAGTCTAACTATGGCTACACCTTC. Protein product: CASNRRGQSNYGYTF.

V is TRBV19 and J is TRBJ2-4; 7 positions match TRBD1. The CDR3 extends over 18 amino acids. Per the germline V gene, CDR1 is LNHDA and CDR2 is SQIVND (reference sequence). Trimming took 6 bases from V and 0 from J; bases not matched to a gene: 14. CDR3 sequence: CASRPAKTGKLAKNIQYF. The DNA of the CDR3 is TGTGCCAGTAGACCCGCCAAGACAGGGAAGCTAGCCAAAAACATTCAGTACTTC.

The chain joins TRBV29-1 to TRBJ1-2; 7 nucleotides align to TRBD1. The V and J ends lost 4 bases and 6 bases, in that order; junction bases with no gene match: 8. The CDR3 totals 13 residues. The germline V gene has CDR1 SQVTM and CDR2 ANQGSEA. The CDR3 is CSVADDREDGYTF. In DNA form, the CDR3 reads TGCAGCGTTGCTGACGACAGGGAGGATGGCTACACCTTC.

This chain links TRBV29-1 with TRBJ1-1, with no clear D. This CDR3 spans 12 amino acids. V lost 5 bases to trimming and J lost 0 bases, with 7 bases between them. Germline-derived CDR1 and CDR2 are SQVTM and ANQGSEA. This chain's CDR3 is CSVHELNTEAFF. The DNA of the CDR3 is TGCAGCGTTCATGAGTTGAACACTGAAGCTTTCTTT.

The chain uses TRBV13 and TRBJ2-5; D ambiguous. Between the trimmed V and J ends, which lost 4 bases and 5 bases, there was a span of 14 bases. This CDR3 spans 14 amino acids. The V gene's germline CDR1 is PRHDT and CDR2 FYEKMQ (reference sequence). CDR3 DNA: TGTGCCAGCAGCTCGGGCCACTTGGGGGAGACCCAGTACTTC. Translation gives CASSSGHLGETQYF.

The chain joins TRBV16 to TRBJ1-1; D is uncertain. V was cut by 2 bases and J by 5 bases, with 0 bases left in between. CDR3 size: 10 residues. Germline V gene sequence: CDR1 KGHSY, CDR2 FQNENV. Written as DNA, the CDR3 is TGTGCCAGCAGCCAAACTGAAGCTTTCTTT. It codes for CASSQTEAFF.

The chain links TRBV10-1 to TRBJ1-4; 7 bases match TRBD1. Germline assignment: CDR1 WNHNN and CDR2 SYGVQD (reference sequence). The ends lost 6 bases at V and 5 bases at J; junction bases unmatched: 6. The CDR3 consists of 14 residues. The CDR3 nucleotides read TGCGCCAGCAGCCCCGGGACAGACAATGAAAAACTGTTTTTT. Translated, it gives CASSPGTDNEKLFF.

CDR3 sequence reads: CASSPGNVHGYTF. In DNA, the CDR3 is TGTGCCAGCAGTCCCGGAAACGTTCATGGCTACACCTTC. J is TRBJ1-2 and V is TRBV12-3 or TRBV12-4, with D hard to call. There are 13 residues in the CDR3. Between the trimmed V and J ends, which lost 5 bases and 6 bases, there was a span of 13 bases.

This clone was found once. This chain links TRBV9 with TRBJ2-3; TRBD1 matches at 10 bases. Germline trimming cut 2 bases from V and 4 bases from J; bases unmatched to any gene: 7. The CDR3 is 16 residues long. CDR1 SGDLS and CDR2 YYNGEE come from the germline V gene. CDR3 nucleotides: TGTGCCAGCAGCGTTAAAGGGACAGGGGCCCCAGATACGCAGTATTTT. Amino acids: CASSVKGTGAPDTQYF.

The CDR3 sequence: CAWSRQENTEAFF. The CDR3 nucleotides are TGTGCCTGGAGTCGGCAGGAGAACACTGAAGCTTTCTTT. The chain couples TRBV30 to TRBJ1-1; D not certain. This CDR3 has 13 amino acids. CDR1 is GTSNPN, CDR2 SVGIG, per germline (reference sequence). V was trimmed by 2 bases and J by 1 base, leaving 8 bases between them.

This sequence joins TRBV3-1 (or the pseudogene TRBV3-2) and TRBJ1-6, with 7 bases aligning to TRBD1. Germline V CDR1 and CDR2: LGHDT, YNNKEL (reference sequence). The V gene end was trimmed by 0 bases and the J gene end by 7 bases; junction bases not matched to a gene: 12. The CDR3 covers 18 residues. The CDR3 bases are TGTGCCAGCAGCCAAGATACAAGGGGGCTAGGTATGAATTCACCCCTCCACTTT. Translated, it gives CASSQDTRGLGMNSPLHF.

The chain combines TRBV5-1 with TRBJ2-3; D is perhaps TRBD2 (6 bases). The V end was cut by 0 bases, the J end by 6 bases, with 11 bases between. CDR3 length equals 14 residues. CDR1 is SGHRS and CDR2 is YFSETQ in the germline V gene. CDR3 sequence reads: CASSLEGSGDTQYF. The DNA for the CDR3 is TGCGCCAGCAGCTTGGAGGGCAGCGGGGATACGCAGTATTTT.

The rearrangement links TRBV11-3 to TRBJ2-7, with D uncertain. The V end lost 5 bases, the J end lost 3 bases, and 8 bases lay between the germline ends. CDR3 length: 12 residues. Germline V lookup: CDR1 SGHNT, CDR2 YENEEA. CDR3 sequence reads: CASSTEGYEQYF. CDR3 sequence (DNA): TGTGCCAGCAGCACGGAAGGCTACGAGCAGTACTTC.